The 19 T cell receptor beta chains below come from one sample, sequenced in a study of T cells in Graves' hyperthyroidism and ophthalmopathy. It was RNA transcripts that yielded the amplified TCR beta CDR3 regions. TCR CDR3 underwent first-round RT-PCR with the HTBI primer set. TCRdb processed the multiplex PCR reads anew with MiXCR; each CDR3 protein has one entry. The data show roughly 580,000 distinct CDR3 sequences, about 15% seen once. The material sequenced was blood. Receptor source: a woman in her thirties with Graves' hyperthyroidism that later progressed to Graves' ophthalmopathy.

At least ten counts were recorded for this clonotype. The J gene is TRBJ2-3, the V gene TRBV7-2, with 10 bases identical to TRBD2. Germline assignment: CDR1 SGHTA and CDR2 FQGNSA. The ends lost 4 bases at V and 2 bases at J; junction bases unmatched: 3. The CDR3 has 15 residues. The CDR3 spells CASSSGLAYTDTQYF. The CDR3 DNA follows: TGTGCCAGCAGCTCGGGACTAGCGTACACAGATACGCAGTATTTT.

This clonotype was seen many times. The CDR3 nucleotides read TGCAGTGCGCCCCAGGACTCTGGAAACACCATATATTTT. Its translation: CSAPQDSGNTIYF. The chain carries TRBV20-1 and TRBJ1-3; no firm D call. Germline-derived CDR1 and CDR2 are DFQATT and SNEGSKA (reference sequence). The ends were cut back, 6 bases at V and 0 bases at J, with 9 bases in the middle. The CDR3 is 13 residues long.

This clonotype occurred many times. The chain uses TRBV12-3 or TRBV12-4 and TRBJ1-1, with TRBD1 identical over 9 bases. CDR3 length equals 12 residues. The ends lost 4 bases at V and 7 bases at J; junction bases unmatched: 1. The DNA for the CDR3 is TGTGCCAGCAGTTCGGACAGGGGTGAAGCTTTCTTT. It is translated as CASSSDRGEAFF.

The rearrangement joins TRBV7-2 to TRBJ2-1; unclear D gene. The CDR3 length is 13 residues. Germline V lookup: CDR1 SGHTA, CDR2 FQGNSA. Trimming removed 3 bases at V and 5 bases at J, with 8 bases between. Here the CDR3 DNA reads TGTGCCAGCAGCTTGGACGCCAACAATGAGCAGTTCTTC. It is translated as CASSLDANNEQFF.

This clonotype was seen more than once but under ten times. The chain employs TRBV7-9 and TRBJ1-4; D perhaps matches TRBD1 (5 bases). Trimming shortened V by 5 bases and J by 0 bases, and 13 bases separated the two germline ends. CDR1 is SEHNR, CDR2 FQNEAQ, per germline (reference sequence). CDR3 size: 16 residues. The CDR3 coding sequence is TGTGCCAGCAGCCCAGGGACGGGTGCAACTAATGAAAAACTGTTTTTT. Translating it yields CASSPGTGATNEKLFF.

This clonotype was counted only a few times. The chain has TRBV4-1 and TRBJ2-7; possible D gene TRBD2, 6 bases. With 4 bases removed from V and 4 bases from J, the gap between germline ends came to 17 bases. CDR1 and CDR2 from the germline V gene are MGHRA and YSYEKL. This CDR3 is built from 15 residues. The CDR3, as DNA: TGCGCCAGCAGCCTATCGGGACTCCCGGGGTACGAGCAGTACTTC. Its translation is CASSLSGLPGYEQYF.

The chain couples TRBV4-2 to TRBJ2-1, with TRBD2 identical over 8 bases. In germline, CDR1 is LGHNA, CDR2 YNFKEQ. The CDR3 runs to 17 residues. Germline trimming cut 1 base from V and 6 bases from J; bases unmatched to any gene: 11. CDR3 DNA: TGTGCCAGCAGCCAAGCTGTGACGGCTAGCGGGCGCAATGAGCAGTTCTTC. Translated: CASSQAVTASGRNEQFF.

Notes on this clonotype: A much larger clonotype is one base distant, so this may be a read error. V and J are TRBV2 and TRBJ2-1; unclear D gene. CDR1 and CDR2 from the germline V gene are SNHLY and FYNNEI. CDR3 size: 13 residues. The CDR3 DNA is TGTGCCAGCAATGAACCAATCTGCAATGAGCAGTTCTTC. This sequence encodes CASNEPICNEQFF.

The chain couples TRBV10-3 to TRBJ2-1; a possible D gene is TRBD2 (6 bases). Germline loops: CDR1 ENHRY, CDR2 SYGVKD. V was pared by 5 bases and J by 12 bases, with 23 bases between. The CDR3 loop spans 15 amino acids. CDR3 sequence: CAISHERDSSDGQFF. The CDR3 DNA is TGTGCCATCAGTCACGAGAGGGACTCCTCGGACGGGCAGTTCTTC.

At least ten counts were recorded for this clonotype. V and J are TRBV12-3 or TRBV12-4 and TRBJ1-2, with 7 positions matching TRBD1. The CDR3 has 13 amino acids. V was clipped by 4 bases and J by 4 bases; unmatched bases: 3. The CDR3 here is CASSSDRIYGYTF. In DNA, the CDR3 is TGTGCCAGCAGTTCGGACAGGATCTATGGCTACACCTTC.

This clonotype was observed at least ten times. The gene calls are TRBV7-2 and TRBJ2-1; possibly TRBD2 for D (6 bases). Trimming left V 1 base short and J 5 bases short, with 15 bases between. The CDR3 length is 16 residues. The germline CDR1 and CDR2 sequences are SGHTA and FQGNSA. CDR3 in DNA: TGTGCCAGCAGCTTAGAAATGGGGGGACGCGACAATGAGCAGTTCTTC. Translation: CASSLEMGGRDNEQFF.

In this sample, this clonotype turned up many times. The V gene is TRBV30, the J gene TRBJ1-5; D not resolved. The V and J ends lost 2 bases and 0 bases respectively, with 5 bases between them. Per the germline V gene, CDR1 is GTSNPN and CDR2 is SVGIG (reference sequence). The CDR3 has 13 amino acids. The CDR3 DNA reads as TGTGCCTGGAGTCCTGATAGCAATCAGCCCCAGCATTTT. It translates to CAWSPDSNQPQHF.

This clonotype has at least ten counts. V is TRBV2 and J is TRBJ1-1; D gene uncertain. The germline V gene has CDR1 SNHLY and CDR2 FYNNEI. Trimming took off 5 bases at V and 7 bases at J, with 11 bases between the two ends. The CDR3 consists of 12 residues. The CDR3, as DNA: TGTGCCAGCAGTTCTACAGTGGATGAAGCTTTCTTT. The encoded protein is CASSSTVDEAFF.

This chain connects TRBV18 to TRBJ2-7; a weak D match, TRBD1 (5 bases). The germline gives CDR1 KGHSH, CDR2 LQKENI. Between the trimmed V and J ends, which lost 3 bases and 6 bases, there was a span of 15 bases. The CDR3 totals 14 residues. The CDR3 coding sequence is TGTGCCAGCTCACCGACGGAAGGGGCGTCCGAGCAGTACTTC. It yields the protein CASSPTEGASEQYF.

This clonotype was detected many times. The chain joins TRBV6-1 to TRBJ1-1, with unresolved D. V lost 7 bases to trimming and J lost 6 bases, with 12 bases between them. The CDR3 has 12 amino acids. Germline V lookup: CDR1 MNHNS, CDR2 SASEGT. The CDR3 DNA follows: TGTGCCAGCACTTCCCCCTGGTCTGAAGCTTTCTTT. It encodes CASTSPWSEAFF.

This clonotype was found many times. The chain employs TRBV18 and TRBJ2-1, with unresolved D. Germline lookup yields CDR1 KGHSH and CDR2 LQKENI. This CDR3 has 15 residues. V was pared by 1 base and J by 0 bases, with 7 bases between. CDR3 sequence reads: CASSPQVGSYNEQFF. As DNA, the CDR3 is TGTGCCAGCTCACCACAGGTTGGCTCCTACAATGAGCAGTTCTTC.

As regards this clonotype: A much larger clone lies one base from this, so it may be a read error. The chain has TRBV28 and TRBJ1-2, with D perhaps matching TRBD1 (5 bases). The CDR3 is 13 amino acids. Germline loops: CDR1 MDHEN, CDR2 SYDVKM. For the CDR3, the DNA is TGTGCCTTCGGCGGGGCGCGGATTGGTGGCCACACCTTC. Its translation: CAFGGARIGGHTF.

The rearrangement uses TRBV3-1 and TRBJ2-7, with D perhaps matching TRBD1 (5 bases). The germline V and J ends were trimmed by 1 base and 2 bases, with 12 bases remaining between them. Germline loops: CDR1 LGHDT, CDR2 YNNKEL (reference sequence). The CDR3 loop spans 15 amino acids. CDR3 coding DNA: TGTGCCAGCAGCCAAGCCGCAGGGCCGACCTACGAGCAGTACTTC. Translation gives CASSQAAGPTYEQYF.

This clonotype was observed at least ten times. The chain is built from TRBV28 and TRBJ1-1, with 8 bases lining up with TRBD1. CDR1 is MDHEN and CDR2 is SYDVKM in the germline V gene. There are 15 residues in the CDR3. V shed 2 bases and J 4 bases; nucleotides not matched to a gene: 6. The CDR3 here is CASSLRSGGVTEAFF. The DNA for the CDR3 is TGTGCCAGCAGTTTACGATCAGGGGGCGTCACTGAAGCTTTCTTT. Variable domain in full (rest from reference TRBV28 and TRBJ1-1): DVKVTQSSRYLVKRTGEKVFLECVQDMDHENMFWYRQDPGLGLRLIYFSYDVKMKEKGDIPEGYSVSREKKERFSLILESASTNQTSMYLCASSLRSGGVTEAFFGQGTRLTVV.